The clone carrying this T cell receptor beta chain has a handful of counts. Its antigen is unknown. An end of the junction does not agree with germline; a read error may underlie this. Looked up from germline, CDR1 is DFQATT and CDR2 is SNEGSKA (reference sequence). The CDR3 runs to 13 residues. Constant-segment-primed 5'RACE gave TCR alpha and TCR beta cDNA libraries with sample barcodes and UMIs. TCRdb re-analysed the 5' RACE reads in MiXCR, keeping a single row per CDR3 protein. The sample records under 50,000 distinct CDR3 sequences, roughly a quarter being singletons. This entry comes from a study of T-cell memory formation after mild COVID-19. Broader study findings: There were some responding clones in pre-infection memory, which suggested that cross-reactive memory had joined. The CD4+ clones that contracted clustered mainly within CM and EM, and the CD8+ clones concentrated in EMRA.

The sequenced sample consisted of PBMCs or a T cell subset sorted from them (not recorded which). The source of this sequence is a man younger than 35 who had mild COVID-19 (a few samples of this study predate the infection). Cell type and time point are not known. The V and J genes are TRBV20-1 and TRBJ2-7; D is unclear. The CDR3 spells CSARVDLSYEQYF. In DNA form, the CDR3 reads TGCAGTGCGAGAGTTGACCTCTCCTACGAGCAGTACTTC.